These T cell receptor beta chains were read from a single sample in a study of blood T cell repertoires in COVID-19. TCRdb keeps only in-frame clones here, not all; method: immunoSEQ multiplex PCR. The sample yields 45,000 to 70,000 clones, about nine tenths seen once. The material sequenced was peripheral blood. Receptors originate from a woman at least 80 years old with COVID-19, enrolled during active disease. Each CDR3 is given with its conserved first and last residue. The D gene is left open where the match is weak. Only some rows state a clone size, as once, few, many or a class for expanded clones.

size,J,D,V,DNA,CDR3
-,TRBJ1-1,TRBD1,TRBV19,TGTGCCAGTAAGACAGGGGTCTTTTTCATGAACACTGAAGCTTTCTTT,CASKTGVFFMNTEAFF
-,TRBJ2-1,TRBD2,TRBV20-1,TGCAGTGCTAGTTTCGGGGGGTACTACAATGAGCAGTTCTTC,CSASFGGYYNEQFF
-,TRBJ2-5,TRBD1,TRBV6-5,TGTGCCAGCAGGGAGGACAGGGGGGGGGAGACCCAGTACTTC,CASREDRGGETQYF
-,TRBJ1-3,-,TRBV4-1,TGCGCCAGCAGCCGCGGAGGACTGGTCCTAAGCGGAAACACCATATATTTT,CASSRGGLVLSGNTIYF
-,TRBJ2-3,TRBD1,TRBV7-3,TGTGCCAGCAGCCTACAGGGGGCGGTCCCAGATACGCAGTATTTT,CASSLQGAVPDTQYF
-,TRBJ1-2,TRBD1,TRBV2,TGTGCCAGCCTTGGGACAGCGATAAGAGGCTATGGCTACACCTTC,CASLGTAIRGYGYTF
-,TRBJ1-1,-,TRBV13,TGTGCCAGCAGCTTAGTTGGAGGAGAGAACACTGAAGCTTTCTTT,CASSLVGGENTEAFF
-,TRBJ1-3,-,TRBV7-9,TGTGCCAGCAGCTCCGCAGGGCGCTCTGGAAACACCATATATTTT,CASSSAGRSGNTIYF
-,TRBJ2-2,TRBD2,TRBV20-1,TGCAGTGCTAGTACCGTCGTTAGCGGGGGGGCAAACACCGGGGAGCTGTTTTTT,CSASTVVSGGANTGELFF
-,TRBJ2-7,-,TRBV11-2,TGTGCCAGCAGCTTAACAGGACAGATTCTCTCCTACGAGCAGTACTTC,CASSLTGQILSYEQYF
-,TRBJ2-3,TRBD2,TRBV6-6,TGTGCCAGCCGGATTAGCGGGGGGGCCGGGGATACGCAGTATTTT,CASRISGGAGDTQYF
-,TRBJ2-2,TRBD1,TRBV5-1,TGCGCCAGCACCCCCCAGGGGGCAAGCGGGGAGCTGTTTTTT,CASTPQGASGELFF
few,TRBJ2-7,-,TRBV25-1,TGTGCCAGCAGGGGGAGGGGGACAGGCTCCTACGAGCAGTACTTC,CASRGRGTGSYEQYF
-,TRBJ2-3,TRBD2,TRBV10-1,TGCGCCAGCAGTGATTTCGGGGGGAGCACAGATACGCAGTATTTT,CASSDFGGSTDTQYF
-,TRBJ1-2,-,TRBV2,TGTGCCAGCAGTGAAGGGCAGATGTATGGCTACACCTTC,CASSEGQMYGYTF
-,TRBJ2-5,-,TRBV5-1,TGCGCCAGCAGCTTGGCGGCAGGGGAAAGGCCGGATAAAGAGACCCAGTACTTC,CASSLAAGERPDKETQYF
-,TRBJ1-5,TRBD1,TRBV2,TGTGCCAGCAGTGAAACAGGGGTAAATCAGCCCCAGCATTTT,CASSETGVNQPQHF
-,TRBJ2-2,TRBD1,TRBV6-6,TGTGCCAGCAGTTTAAAACAGGGGGGCGGCACCGGGGAGCTGTTTTTT,CASSLKQGGGTGELFF